This entry lists 14 T cell receptor beta chains sequenced from one sample in a study of breast tumors, draining lymph nodes, adjacent tissues. TCRdb reprocessed the multiplex PCR reads via MiXCR and lists one record per CDR3 protein. The data show 200,000 to 300,000 distinct CDR3 sequences, more than 30% seen once. Axillary draining lymph nodes of breast cancer patients supplied the node samples. Sequencing was performed on axillary lymph node tissue. All receptors come from a female donor with breast cancer. Some clones in this sample may be carry-over from other donors' samples.

This clonotype has ten or more counts. The chain joins TRBV7-2 to TRBJ2-5, with unresolved D. V lost 0 bases and J lost 3, with 11 bases in between. Looked up from germline, CDR1 is SGHTA and CDR2 is FQGNSA. This CDR3 comprises 15 residues. CDR3 sequence (DNA): TGTGCCAGCAGCTTAGCAGCTCTTAAGGAAGAGACCCAGTACTTC. Protein sequence: CASSLAALKEETQYF.

This clonotype was observed many times. The chain links TRBV2 to TRBJ2-1, with D perhaps assigned TRBD1 or TRBD2 (5 bases each). The length of the CDR3 is 13 residues. The germline V and J ends were trimmed by 3 bases and 9 bases, with 12 bases remaining between them. CDR1 SNHLY and CDR2 FYNNEI come from the germline V gene. The CDR3 loop reads CASSDVGTGEQFF. CDR3 DNA sequence: TGTGCCAGCAGTGATGTCGGGACGGGTGAGCAGTTCTTC.

A word on this clonotype: A much larger clone sits a single nucleotide away, making a read error possible. The rearrangement joins TRBV6-5 to TRBJ2-7; D gene ambiguous. CDR3 length equals 15 residues. CDR1 and CDR2 (germline): MNHEY, SVGAGI. Trimming shortened V by 5 bases and J by 4 bases, and 18 bases separated the two germline ends. As DNA, the CDR3 is TGTGCCAGCAGTCACATGACTTTTCCGAGGTACGAGCAGTACTTC. Its protein product is CASSHMTFPRYEQYF.

This clonotype has a count of ten or more. The V gene is TRBV10-3, the J gene TRBJ1-6, with TRBD1 matching over 10 bases. Germline V gene sequence: CDR1 ENHRY, CDR2 SYGVKD. CDR3 length: 15 amino acids. V dropped 5 bases and J dropped 10; count of bases not matched to a gene: 8. The DNA of the CDR3 is TGTGCCATCAGTACTGGACAGGGGGATTCATCACCCCTCCACTTT. It encodes CAISTGQGDSSPLHF.

This clonotype was recorded many times. The chain joins TRBV24-1 to TRBJ2-3; no clear D. Germline assignment: CDR1 KGHDR and CDR2 SFDVKD. The length of the CDR3 is 15 residues. With 1 base removed from V and 1 base from J, the gap between germline ends came to 8 bases. The CDR3 DNA reads as TGTGCCACCAGTGATTTATCGGGTGGCACAGATACGCAGTATTTT. Translating gives CATSDLSGGTDTQYF.

Turning to this clonotype: This could be a read error, since a much larger clone is one nucleotide away. The V and J genes are TRBV20-1 and TRBJ2-3; D call uncertain. The CDR3 has 11 residues. V was shortened by 8 bases and J by 2 bases, with 8 bases between the two germline ends. Germline V CDR1 and CDR2: DFQATT, SNEGSKA (reference sequence). The CDR3, as DNA: TGCAGTAACGGATACACAGATACGCAGTATTTT. Its protein is CSNGYTDTQYF.

This clonotype was found many times. V and J are TRBV5-8 and TRBJ2-2, with D possibly being TRBD1 (6 bases). The CDR3 sequence is 16 residues long. The V end was cut by 3 bases, the J end by 6 bases, with 18 bases between. Germline CDR1 reads SGHTS; CDR2 reads YDEGEE. CDR3 region: CASSWGQSRLAGELFF. For the CDR3, the DNA is TGTGCCAGCAGCTGGGGGCAGTCCCGCTTGGCCGGGGAGCTGTTTTTT.

This clonotype was seen at least ten times. V gene TRBV5-4 combines with J gene TRBJ2-2; TRBD1 agrees at 7 bases. This CDR3 spans 15 amino acids. After removal of 3 bases from V and 3 bases from J, the junction contained 5 bases not matched to a gene. Germline lookup yields CDR1 SGHNT and CDR2 YYREEE (reference sequence). As DNA, the CDR3 is TGTGCCAGCAGCTCACGGGACAGACACACCGGGGAGCTGTTTTTT. Translated, it gives CASSSRDRHTGELFF.

In its sample, this clonotype was seen many times. The gene calls are TRBV5-6 and TRBJ2-1, with a possible D match to TRBD1 (8 bases). V shed 0 bases and J shed 6 bases, with 19 bases lying between them. The V gene's germline CDR1 is SGHDT and CDR2 YYEEEE. The CDR3 covers 17 residues. The CDR3 here is CASSLGAVDREGNEQFF. CDR3 nucleotide sequence: TGTGCCAGCAGCTTGGGGGCGGTGGACAGGGAGGGCAATGAGCAGTTCTTC.

Of note for this clonotype: This clone may be a read error of a much larger clone one base away. The chain is built from TRBV4-1 and TRBJ2-1, with D perhaps TRBD2 (5 bases). CDR3 size: 17 residues. The germline V gene encodes CDR1 MGHRA and CDR2 YSYEKL. In DNA form, the CDR3 reads TGCACCAGCAGCCAAGAGGGCGGGTTAAGCTCCTACAATGAGCAGTTCTTC. This encodes CTSSQEGGLSSYNEQFF.

This clonotype has ten or more counts. The CDR3 bases are TGCGCCAGCAGCCAAGACGGGGCCCCCAATAATTCACCCCTCCACTTT. Protein product: CASSQDGAPNNSPLHF. The chain links TRBV4-3 to TRBJ1-6, with D perhaps matching TRBD1 (5 bases). Trimming removed 0 bases at V and 5 bases at J, with 11 bases between. In germline, CDR1 is LGHNA, CDR2 YSLEER. The CDR3 loop spans 16 amino acids.

In the case of this clonotype: This may stem from a read error, because a much larger clone lies one nucleotide away. The chain carries TRBV5-4 and TRBJ2-3, with 10 bases aligning to TRBD2. The CDR3 runs to 14 residues. In germline, CDR1 is SGHNT, CDR2 YYREEE (reference sequence). The junction had 0 bases not matched to a gene; V was cut back by 2 bases and J by 3 bases. CDR3 residues: CASSFSGGTDTQYF. The CDR3 DNA reads TGTGCCAGCAGCTTTAGCGGGGGGACAGATACGCAGTATTTT.

This clonotype was seen many times. J is TRBJ2-3 and V is TRBV20-1, with 7 bases identical to TRBD2. V lost 6 bases to trimming and J lost 2 bases; unmatched junction nucleotides: 14. Per germline, CDR1 DFQATT and CDR2 SNEGSKA (reference sequence). There are 16 residues in the CDR3. CDR3 sequence (DNA): TGCAGTGCCCTCACCCCCAGCGGGGACGTCACAGATACGCAGTATTTT. It specifies CSALTPSGDVTDTQYF.

This clonotype was found many times. This rearrangement joins TRBV29-1 to TRBJ2-1, with 7 bases matching TRBD1. The germline CDR1 and CDR2 sequences are SQVTM and ANQGSEA. The CDR3 extends over 12 amino acids. Losses at the gene ends were 3 bases for V and 8 bases for J; bases not matched to a gene: 4. The chain's CDR3 is CSVDEGGHEQFF. The DNA of the CDR3 is TGCAGCGTTGATGAAGGGGGCCATGAGCAGTTCTTC.